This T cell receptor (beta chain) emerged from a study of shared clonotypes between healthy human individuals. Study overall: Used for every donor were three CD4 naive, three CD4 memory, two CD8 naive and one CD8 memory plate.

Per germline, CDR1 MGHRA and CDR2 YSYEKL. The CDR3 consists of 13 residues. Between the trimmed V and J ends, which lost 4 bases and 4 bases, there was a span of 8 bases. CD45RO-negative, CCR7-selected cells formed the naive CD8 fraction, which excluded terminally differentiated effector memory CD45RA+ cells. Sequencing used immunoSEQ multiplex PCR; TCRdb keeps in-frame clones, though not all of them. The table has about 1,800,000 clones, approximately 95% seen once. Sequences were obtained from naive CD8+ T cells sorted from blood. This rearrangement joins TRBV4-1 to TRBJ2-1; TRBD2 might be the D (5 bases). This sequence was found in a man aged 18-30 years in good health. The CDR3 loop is CASSLTRYNEQFF. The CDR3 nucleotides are TGCGCCAGCAGCCTTACTAGGTACAATGAGCAGTTCTTC.